This note documents a single TCR beta chain sequence. This clone's antigen is unknown. The junction departs from germline at one end; a sequencing error may be responsible. TCRbeta CDR3 regions were amplified from genomic DNA by means of the immunoSEQ Assay, a bias-controlled multiplex PCR. Per the original workflow: The number of nucleated cells in each sample was estimated from the amplification of reference gene primers within the assay. To quantify the absolute abundance of each unique TCRbeta CDR3 rearrangement, sequence reads were collapsed and filtered. For each sample, productive Simpson clonality was calculated as the square root of Simpson's diversity index across productive rearrangements. TCRdb provides this immuneACCESS table in a form limited to in-frame rearrangements. Some clones are lacking; in checked studies, under half of them reflect an unresolved V gene, and why the rest are absent is not known. V and J calls and clone size are as listed in that table; D and trimming were resolved from the DNA. This sample lists under 550,000 clones; about 87% were detected once. In total, the top ten clones hold more than 0.7% of the sample.

This entry belongs to a study of blood T cell repertoires in COVID-19 (dated by TCRdb to about 2020). Looking at the study overall: Collaborator samples came from the United States, Italy and Spain and covered acute and convalescent phases of COVID-19. The material from the prospective study consisted of cDNA or gDNA derived from T cells, B-cell-depleted T cells, or PBMCs. Deeply sampled blood TCRbeta repertoires from subjects exposed to, actively infected with, or recovered from COVID-19 were included in the dataset. The repertoires were made available in a free public database intended to serve as a resource for research on the immune response to SARS-CoV-2. The samples were drawn from two sources: the first 160 participants of the ongoing ImmuneRACE study, and approximately 1,300 subjects contributed by 6 global collaborators. Sample metadata almost always included a de-identified subject ID, COVID-19 status, age in years and sex. Where available, HLA class I and class II types were obtained from metadata supplied by the sample provider rather than from assay-based typing. Overall study outcomes, separate from this receptor: The quantity of clinical and demographic metadata differed by source and by participant and was supplied without curation.

One collaborating source in Seattle enrolled patients while the patients were actively infected and followed the patients over time throughout the course of disease. Whole blood was collected in K2EDTA tubes by collaborating institutions according to the institutions' own protocols. Collaborator samples were shipped for TCRbeta analysis as frozen whole blood, isolated PBMCs, or DNA extracted from either sample type. The germline V gene (reference sequence) supplies CDR1 MNHEY and CDR2 SMNVEV. The CDR3 numbers 17 residues from cysteine through phenylalanine. Just CDR3 DNA is preserved here, 51 bases in frame from base 1.

The receptor chain draws on TRBV27 and TRBJ2-1, and 12 junction bases match TRBD2. This clonotype was obtained from a man in his late teens or twenties with COVID-19, enrolled during active disease. Material: peripheral blood. In nucleotide form, the sequence is TGTGTCAGCAGTTTAACGCAACTAGCGGGAGGTTGGGGTGAGCAGTTCTTC. Its product reads: CVSSLTQLAGGWGEQFF.